This T cell receptor beta chain originates from a study of identical twins. General observations from the study: Within twin pairs, the out-of-frame alpha sequences they shared showed excess low generation probability.

In the case of this clonotype: The antigen is not known.

V lost 5 bases and J lost 3; bases outside the gene matches: 6. The CDR3 consists of 14 residues. CDR1 MNHEY and CDR2 SMNVEV come from the germline V gene (reference sequence). Via MiXCR, TCRdb re-called the 5' RACE reads, giving one row per CDR3 protein. Of more than 1.5 million distinct CDR3 sequences listed, about 30% are singletons. The genes are TRBV27 and TRBJ2-7; TRBD1 aligns across 8 bases. The clonotype was recovered from a newborn girl in good health. Sequenced sample: cord blood. DNA of the CDR3: TGTGCCAGCAGTCAAGACAGGGGCGTCTACGAGCAGTACTTC. Protein product: CASSQDRGVYEQYF.